The T cell receptor (beta chain) described here comes from a study of T cell responses to AZD1222 COVID-19 vaccine (dated by TCRdb to about 2021). With regard to the full study: AZD1222 recipients given second doses at about 4 weeks or at about 12 weeks were pooled, since spike-specific TCR depth and breadth were not found to differ between the two schedules. TCR sequencing was performed for roughly 250 trial participants, of whom about 200 were given two doses of AZD1222 and around 26 were given two doses of MenACWY control vaccine. Trial participants were enrolled by age into 18-55, 56-69 and 70-plus year subgroups, with roughly 150, 30 and 60 TCR-sequenced participants respectively. The study at large found these results: In the small 56-69-year group, the increase in depth fell short of significance, most likely because of low power. CD4 TCRs associated with the vaccine covered the entire spike protein, and the dominant responses were in regions 160-218 and 743-854. Nearly half of unique spike-specific TCRs reportedly recognized epitopes outside regions mutated in the B.1.351 and B.1.1.7 variants. No day 14 peak-response samples were available, so repertoires were characterized only after the peak T cell response. Conclusions about previously exposed vaccinees are limited because only 6 or 7 AZD1222 recipients were SARS-CoV-2 seropositive at baseline. A significant rise in spike-specific TCR breadth and depth was observed after two AZD1222 doses relative to day 0 and relative to MenACWY recipients. Participants were mostly white British and included more females than males, and it was suggested by the authors that clonal diversity may have been underestimated.

The time point label here, explained by the study, means: baseline before first vaccination. The vaccinee samples were drawn from two UK trials, COV001 and COV002, one of which was a single-blind randomized controlled phase 2/3 trial testing AZD1222 (ChAdOx1 nCoV-19) in healthy adults. For TCRbeta chain sequencing, PBMC samples from trial participants were taken at day 0 and at day 28 after the second dose. V gives up 4 bases and J gives up 4 bases, and the segment between their germline ends measures 8 bases. CDR1 and CDR2 are read off the germline V gene as MGHRA and YSYEKL. The CDR3 sequence holds 13 residues, the cysteine and phenylalanine included. This entry keeps only the CDR3 DNA: 39 bases, framed from base 1. A remark on this clone: Its antigen is currently not known. No base qualities exist here, and no much larger clone lies one base off it.

The CDR3 regions of human TCRbeta chains were subjected to immunosequencing. The published analysis was carried out like this. Repertoire TCRs were checked for matches against a reference library of SARS-CoV-2-specific TCRs that had been generated using the MIRA antigen-specificity platform. Breadth was defined as the fraction of unique TCRs that were SARS-CoV-2-associated, and depth was defined as the fraction of total T cells that were SARS-CoV-2-associated. Using the MIRA data, each spike-specific TCR was mapped to the spike region that the TCR reacts to and placed in a CD4 or CD8 class. Log10-transformed breadth and depth values were compared by one-way ANOVA with Sidak's multiple comparisons tests. This is the immuneACCESS table as TCRdb keeps it, with only in-frame sequences that have V and J called. A part of the clones is gone; compared with another copy, unresolved V genes explain less than half, and the rest is unexplained. The V and J calls and the clone size are those of that table, but D and trimming were determined from the DNA. This sample has 100,000 or so clones in its table, and roughly 85% of those were observed once. Less than 3% of the sample is taken by the ten largest.

The receptor's source is an adult in good health. The material sequenced was peripheral blood, taken on day 0 of AZD1222 vaccination. The V and J segments used are TRBV4-1 and TRBJ2-1; the D gene cannot be resolved reliably. The DNA reads as follows: TGCGCCAGCAGCCTCGGACGATACAATGAGCAGTTCTTC. This codes for CASSLGRYNEQFF.